Each of the 9 T cell receptor beta chains below was sequenced from the same sample in a study of blood T cell repertoires in COVID-19. Assay used: immunoSEQ multiplex PCR; TCRdb lists only in-frame clones, some missing. The table has some 94,000 clones, about 83% seen once. Sample: peripheral blood. Receptor source: a human donor in a cohort sampled during active COVID-19.

The rearrangement joins TRBV15 to TRBJ2-1; possibly TRBD2 for D (5 bases). CDR3 size: 15 residues. The germline V gene encodes CDR1 LNHNV and CDR2 YYDKDF (reference sequence). V shed 3 bases and J shed 9 bases, with 18 bases lying between them. DNA for the CDR3: TGTGCCACCAGCAGGGAGAAGGGAATAGGGAGTGAGCAGTTCTTC. It encodes CATSREKGIGSEQFF.

The chain couples TRBV9 to TRBJ2-1, with TRBD2 as a possible D gene (6 bases). The V end lost 0 bases, the J end lost 4 bases, and 11 bases lay between the germline ends. This CDR3 has 15 residues. From germline, CDR1 is SGDLS and CDR2 YYNGEE. CDR3: CASSVGGAGYNEQFF. Here the CDR3 DNA reads TGTGCCAGCAGCGTAGGTGGGGCGGGGTACAATGAGCAGTTCTTC.

The V gene is TRBV18, the J gene TRBJ1-2; a possible D gene is TRBD1 (5 bases). The length of the CDR3 is 14 residues. The V end lost 3 bases, the J end lost 8 bases, and 16 bases lay between the germline ends. CDR1 is KGHSH, CDR2 LQKENI, per germline. The CDR3 coding sequence is TGTGCCAGCTCACCCTCGACAGCCACCGGGGGCTACACCTTC. Translating gives CASSPSTATGGYTF.

The J gene is TRBJ2-6, the V gene TRBV7-9, with 8 bases matching TRBD1. The trim removed 6 bases at V and 0 bases at J, leaving 7 bases unmatched. This CDR3 spans 17 amino acids. Looked up from germline, CDR1 is SEHNR and CDR2 is FQNEAQ (reference sequence). CDR3 sequence reads: CASSSGTGSSGANVLTF. CDR3 DNA sequence: TGTGCCAGCAGTTCCGGGACAGGTAGCTCTGGGGCCAACGTCCTGACTTTC.

The gene calls are TRBV29-1 and TRBJ1-2, with TRBD1 identical over 10 bases. The J segment lost 2 bases and the V segment lost 3 bases, leaving 6 bases of the junction unmatched. The CDR3 is 15 amino acids. From germline, CDR1 is SQVTM and CDR2 ANQGSEA. The CDR3 DNA is TGCAGCGTTGACATGACAGGGGGCGCAAACTATGGCTACACCTTC. Its protein is CSVDMTGGANYGYTF.

This chain connects TRBV2 to TRBJ2-1; D may be TRBD1 (5 bases). Trimming stripped 6 bases from V and 0 bases from J, with 15 bases between. The V gene's germline CDR1 is SNHLY and CDR2 FYNNEI. The CDR3 covers 16 residues. CDR3 amino acids: CASSPREPGSYNEQFF. The CDR3 DNA reads as TGTGCCAGCAGCCCCAGGGAACCGGGCTCCTACAATGAGCAGTTCTTC.

This rearrangement joins TRBV9 to TRBJ2-2; 12 bases map to TRBD2. The germline gives CDR1 SGDLS, CDR2 YYNGEE. The J segment lost 4 bases and the V segment lost 4 bases, leaving 5 bases of the junction unmatched. The CDR3 loop spans 16 amino acids. The CDR3 DNA reads as TGTGCCAGCAGCCCACGACTAGCGGGAGTCACCGGGGAGCTGTTTTTT. Its translation is CASSPRLAGVTGELFF. The full variable domain, its missing parts supplied by reference TRBV9 and TRBJ2-2, is DSGVTQTPKHLITATGQRVTLRCSPRSGDLSVYWYQQSLDQGLQFLIQYYNGEERAKGNILERFSAQQFPDLHSELNLSSLELGDSALYFCASSPRLAGVTGELFFGEGSRLTVL.

The chain couples TRBV7-2 to TRBJ1-2, with 8 positions matching TRBD1. CDR1 SGHTA and CDR2 FQGNSA come from the germline V gene. This CDR3 has 16 amino acids. V trimming: 1 base; J trimming: 3 bases; junction bases outside the gene matches: 7. CDR3 bases: TGTGCCAGCAGCTTAGTGGCGGCGGGACAGGACTATGGCTACACCTTC. This gives the protein CASSLVAAGQDYGYTF.

The chain couples TRBV7-2 to TRBJ2-2; a possible D gene is TRBD1 (5 bases). CDR1 is SGHTA and CDR2 is FQGNSA in the germline V gene. V lost 1 base and J 7 bases, leaving 13 bases between the germline ends. The CDR3 sequence is 15 residues long. CDR3 bases: TGTGCCAGCAGCTTAGGCCTGGCAGGGCTCGGGGAGCTGTTTTTT. Translating it yields CASSLGLAGLGELFF. The entire variable domain, with the rest obtained from reference TRBV7-2 and TRBJ2-2, is as follows: GAGVSQSPSNKVTEKGKDVELRCDPISGHTALYWYRQSLGQGLEFLIYFQGNSAPDKSGLPSDRFSAERTGGSVSTLTIQRTQQEDSAVYLCASSLGLAGLGELFFGEGSRLTVL.